The 16 T cell receptor beta chains given below trace back to one sample, sequenced in a study of OX40 agonist ivuxolimab in advanced cancers. Method: immunoSEQ multiplex PCR; TCRdb's copy keeps in-frame clones and lacks some. The sample contains about 120,000 clones, approximately 90% of which appear only once. The sample in question was CD4+ or CD8+ T cells sorted from blood, obtained in a trial of the OX40 agonist ivuxolimab. The receptors originated from an adult with an advanced solid tumor such as melanoma, head and neck, liver or kidney cancer.

The rearrangement uses TRBV7-2 and TRBJ1-5; D gene ambiguous. Germline CDR1 is SGHTA and CDR2 is FQGNSA. This CDR3 has 12 residues. Deletions cut 5 bases from V and 4 bases from J, with 6 bases between. DNA of the CDR3: TGTGCCAGCAGCGAACCGAATCAGCCCCAGCATTTT. This gives the protein CASSEPNQPQHF.

This rearrangement joins TRBV18 to TRBJ2-1; D gene uncertain. The CDR3 length is 16 residues. V was shortened by 1 base and J by 2 bases, with 12 bases between the two germline ends. CDR1 and CDR2 from the germline V gene are KGHSH and LQKENI. For the CDR3, the DNA is TGTGCCAGCTCACCACTGGGCAGGAGCCCCTACAATGAGCAGTTCTTC. Translating gives CASSPLGRSPYNEQFF.

The V gene is TRBV18, the J gene TRBJ1-6, with D uncertain. The CDR3 covers 15 residues. Germline lookup yields CDR1 KGHSH and CDR2 LQKENI. With 6 bases removed from V and 4 bases from J, the gap between germline ends came to 13 bases. The CDR3 spells CASSPSPDYNSPLHF. For the CDR3, the DNA is TGTGCCAGCTCGCCCTCACCAGATTATAATTCACCCCTCCACTTT. The full variable domain, rest sourced from reference TRBV18 and TRBJ1-6, is NAGVMQNPRHLVRRRGQEARLRCSPMKGHSHVYWYRQLPEEGLKFMVYLQKENIIDESGMPKERFSAEFPKEGPSILRIQQVVRGDSAAYFCASSPSPDYNSPLHFGNGTRLTVT.

V usage is TRBV7-2 and J usage is TRBJ1-6; a possible D gene is TRBD1 (5 bases). CDR1 and CDR2 (germline): SGHTA, FQGNSA. CDR3 length: 15 amino acids. Trimming shortened V by 3 bases and J by 0 bases, and 6 bases separated the two germline ends. The CDR3 DNA follows: TGTGCCAGCAGCTTCAGGGTCTCCTATAATTCACCCCTCCACTTT. Amino acid sequence: CASSFRVSYNSPLHF.

This chain joins TRBV25-1 and TRBJ1-2; weak D call: TRBD1 (5 bases). Deletions cut 6 bases from V and 2 bases from J, with 13 bases between. There are 14 residues in the CDR3. Germline V gene sequence: CDR1 MGHDK, CDR2 SYGVNS. CDR3 DNA: TGTGCCAGCAGCGCACCGGGACGGAACTATGGCTACACCTTC. It translates to CASSAPGRNYGYTF.

The chain links TRBV19 to TRBJ1-5, with D possibly being TRBD1 (5 bases). Germline V gene data show CDR1 as LNHDA and CDR2 as SQIVND (reference sequence). Trimming took 5 bases from V and 2 from J, leaving 13 bases between them. The CDR3 length is 15 residues. As DNA, the CDR3 is TGTGCCAGTAGTGGAAGCAGGGAGGGCAATCAGCCCCAGCATTTT. This translates into CASSGSREGNQPQHF.

V gene TRBV4-1 combines with J gene TRBJ1-2; D gene ambiguous. The germline V gene has CDR1 MGHRA and CDR2 YSYEKL. CDR3 length: 15 amino acids. V gave up 3 bases and J gave up 0 bases, with 11 bases separating them. CDR3 sequence: CASSHDPGANYGYTF. As DNA, the CDR3 is TGCGCCAGCAGCCATGACCCGGGTGCTAACTATGGCTACACCTTC.

The V gene is TRBV19, the J gene TRBJ2-7, with 8 bases aligning to TRBD1. Germline V gene lookup returns CDR1 LNHDA and CDR2 SQIVND (reference sequence). V trimming: 4 bases; J trimming: 2 bases; junction bases outside the gene matches: 7. CDR3 length: 15 residues. The DNA for the CDR3 is TGTGCCAGTAGTAGACCCGGACAGGGAACCTACGAGCAGTACTTC. Protein product: CASSRPGQGTYEQYF.

V gene TRBV15 combines with J gene TRBJ2-2, with no clear D. The V end lost 1 base, the J end lost 0 bases, and 3 bases lay between the germline ends. The germline V gene has CDR1 LNHNV and CDR2 YYDKDF (reference sequence). The CDR3 is made up of 14 amino acids. The CDR3 sequence: CATSRVANTGELFF. The CDR3 bases are TGTGCCACCAGCAGAGTGGCGAACACCGGGGAGCTGTTTTTT.

The chain is built from TRBV6-5 and TRBJ2-5, with D perhaps TRBD2 (7 bases). The V gene lost 6 bases and the J gene lost 1 base, with 15 bases spanning the gap. The CDR3 extends over 15 amino acids. Germline V lookup: CDR1 MNHEY, CDR2 SVGAGI. CDR3 DNA sequence: TGTGCCAGCAGGGCGGCGGGGGCGACCCAAGAGACCCAGTACTTC. Translation gives CASRAAGATQETQYF.

V usage is TRBV25-1 and J usage is TRBJ2-4; tentatively, D is TRBD1 (5 bases). The CDR3 has 11 amino acids. In germline, CDR1 is MGHDK, CDR2 SYGVNS. The germline V and J ends were trimmed by 11 bases and 1 base, with 6 bases remaining between them. CDR3 protein: CAAGAKNIQYF. For the CDR3, the DNA is TGTGCCGCAGGGGCCAAAAACATTCAGTACTTC.

This chain uses TRBV2 with TRBJ2-2, with 9 nucleotides matching TRBD1. The J segment lost 5 bases and the V segment lost 4 bases, leaving 8 bases of the junction unmatched. Germline CDR1 is SNHLY and CDR2 is FYNNEI. The CDR3 is 16 amino acids. The CDR3 region has the DNA TGTGCCAGCAGTGGACTGGGACAGGGTAGAACCGGGGAGCTGTTTTTT. Translation: CASSGLGQGRTGELFF. Based on the CDR3 plus reference TRBV2 and TRBJ2-2, the full variable domain is EPEVTQTPSHQVTQMGQEVILRCVPISNHLYFYWYRQILGQKVEFLVSFYNNEISEKSEIFDDQFSVERPDGSNFTLKIRSTKLEDSAMYFCASSGLGQGRTGELFFGEGSRLTVL.

This chain links TRBV6-5 with TRBJ2-7; D may be TRBD1 (5 bases). Between the trimmed V and J ends, which lost 6 bases and 6 bases, there was a span of 12 bases. Germline-derived CDR1 and CDR2 are MNHEY and SVGAGI. The CDR3 sequence is 12 residues long. CDR3 DNA: TGTGCCAGCAGCAGGGCTTATATCGAGCAGTACTTC. This codes for CASSRAYIEQYF.

This clone showed up just once. The V and J genes are TRBV6-5 and TRBJ2-7; 12 bases are a match to TRBD1. Germline lookup yields CDR1 MNHEY and CDR2 SVGAGI. Trimming at V came to 7 bases and at J to 4 bases, leaving 5 bases not matched to a gene. The CDR3 totals 14 residues. DNA for the CDR3: TGTGCCAGCACCGCGGGACAGGGGGCATACGAGCAGTACTTC. This encodes CASTAGQGAYEQYF.

The V gene is TRBV11-3, the J gene TRBJ2-1, with 11 bases fitting TRBD2. Trimming cost V 2 bases and J 4 bases; bases outside gene matches: 1. The CDR3 has 15 residues. CDR1 is SGHNT, CDR2 YENEEA, per germline. As DNA, the CDR3 is TGTGCCAGCAGCTTAAGACTAGCGGGGTACAATGAGCAGTTCTTC. This sequence encodes CASSLRLAGYNEQFF.

This clone was seen only a few times. V is TRBV19 and J is TRBJ1-2; D may be TRBD1 (5 bases). The CDR3 runs to 10 residues. V was pared by 8 bases and J by 6 bases, with 7 bases between. Germline V CDR1 and CDR2: LNHDA, SQIVND (reference sequence). The CDR3 protein is CASGADGYTF. The CDR3 DNA reads TGTGCCAGTGGGGCTGATGGCTACACCTTC. Full variable domain (outside the CDR3, taken from reference TRBV19 and TRBJ1-2): DGGITQSPKYLFRKEGQNVTLSCEQNLNHDAMYWYRQDPGQGLRLIYYSQIVNDFQKGDIAEGYSVSREKKESFPLTVTSAQKNPTAFYLCASGADGYTFGSGTRLTVV.